The 20 T cell receptor beta chains reported below all come from one sample, sequenced in a study of cytomegalovirus exposure and HLA in healthy donors. Primers included in the PCR were 60 Vbeta and 13 Jbeta primers. Some clones are missing from TCRdb's copy, which holds only in-frame ones; the method was immunoSEQ multiplex PCR. Of about 130,000 clones listed, 70% to 75% are singletons. The sequenced sample consisted of PBMCs. The receptors originated from a man aged 25-45 years in good health and CMV-seronegative.

The rearrangement joins TRBV4-3 to TRBJ2-2, with D perhaps TRBD1 (6 bases). Germline V gives CDR1 LGHNA, CDR2 YSLEER. The CDR3 consists of 20 residues. V lost 4 bases and J lost 0, with 24 bases in between. CDR3 amino acids: CASSLYRLGDNPANTGELFF. The CDR3 DNA is TGCGCCAGCAGCCTGTATAGACTGGGGGACAACCCCGCGAACACCGGGGAGCTGTTTTTT.

The CDR3 DNA reads TGTGCCAGCAGTTCGACTACCCCCTACAATGAGCAGTTCTTC. Protein product: CASSSTTPYNEQFF. The rearrangement joins TRBV6-6 to TRBJ2-1; D is perhaps TRBD2 (5 bases). V was cut by 4 bases and J by 2 bases, with 9 bases left in between. This CDR3 has 14 amino acids. The germline gives CDR1 MNHNY, CDR2 SVGAGI (reference sequence).

V gene TRBV7-2 combines with J gene TRBJ2-7, with D unclear. The CDR3 sequence is 12 residues long. In germline, CDR1 is SGHTA, CDR2 FQGNSA. Trimming removed 2 bases at V and 4 bases at J, with 6 bases between. The CDR3 reads CASSLRAYEQYF. The CDR3 bases are TGTGCCAGCAGCTTAAGAGCGTACGAGCAGTACTTC.

This clone was seen a handful of times. This chain joins TRBV7-8 and TRBJ2-5, with 11 bases lining up with TRBD2. V shed 2 bases, J shed 5 bases, and the junction held 10 bases outside the gene matches. Germline V gives CDR1 SGHVS, CDR2 FQNEAQ. This CDR3 spans 17 amino acids. CDR3 protein: CASSLNPGTSGRETQYF. The CDR3 DNA is TGTGCCAGCAGCTTAAACCCGGGGACTAGCGGTCGTGAGACCCAGTACTTC.

The chain joins TRBV10-3 to TRBJ1-4, with a possible D match to TRBD1 (5 bases). This CDR3 comprises 16 residues. CDR1 is ENHRY, CDR2 SYGVKD, per germline. V was trimmed by 0 bases and J by 0 bases, leaving 8 bases between them. The DNA for the CDR3 is TGTGCCATCAGTGAGTCGGGGGGAGCAACTAATGAAAAACTGTTTTTT. Translated, it gives CAISESGGATNEKLFF.

The chain joins TRBV28 to TRBJ1-1, with 11 bases that match TRBD1. V was clipped by 6 bases and J by 1 base; unmatched bases: 4. Germline-derived CDR1 and CDR2 are MDHEN and SYDVKM. This CDR3 is 15 amino acids long. CDR3 amino acids: CASRDRGRGNTEAFF. In DNA form, the CDR3 reads TGTGCCAGCAGGGACAGGGGGCGTGGGAACACTGAAGCTTTCTTT. The whole variable domain, filled in from reference TRBV28 and TRBJ1-1, reads DVKVTQSSRYLVKRTGEKVFLECVQDMDHENMFWYRQDPGLGLRLIYFSYDVKMKEKGDIPEGYSVSREKKERFSLILESASTNQTSMYLCASRDRGRGNTEAFFGQGTRLTVV.

The J gene is TRBJ2-7, the V gene TRBV6-1; perhaps TRBD2 as D (6 bases). Trimming left V 2 bases short and J 5 bases short, with 10 bases between. The CDR3 sequence is 13 residues long. The germline gives CDR1 MNHNS, CDR2 SASEGT. The DNA of the CDR3 is TGTGCCAGCAGTGAACTAGGAGGGAACGAGCAGTACTTC. It codes for CASSELGGNEQYF.

The gene calls are TRBV5-4 and TRBJ2-1, with TRBD2 identical over 13 bases. The CDR3 consists of 17 residues. Germline lookup yields CDR1 SGHNT and CDR2 YYREEE (reference sequence). The J segment lost 0 bases and the V segment lost 5 bases, leaving 5 bases of the junction unmatched. CDR3 in amino acids: CASRKGLAGSSYNEQFF. CDR3 sequence (DNA): TGTGCCAGCAGAAAGGGACTAGCGGGAAGCTCCTACAATGAGCAGTTCTTC.

This chain joins TRBV5-1 and TRBJ2-3; tentative D call: TRBD2 (6 bases). Germline CDR1 is SGHRS and CDR2 is YFSETQ. The CDR3 is made up of 15 amino acids. Trimming took off 4 bases at V and 3 bases at J, with 15 bases between the two ends. The CDR3 sequence is CASSGGTRGTDTQYF. The CDR3 nucleotides are TGCGCCAGCAGCGGCGGGACCCGTGGAACAGATACGCAGTATTTT.

The chain uses TRBV25-1 and TRBJ2-2, with 8 positions matching TRBD1. The J segment lost 4 bases and the V segment lost 2 bases, leaving 3 bases of the junction unmatched. Germline CDR1 reads MGHDK; CDR2 reads SYGVNS. The CDR3 runs 15 residues. The CDR3 here is CASSELDRVTGELFF. CDR3 nucleotides: TGTGCCAGCAGTGAACTGGACAGGGTCACCGGGGAGCTGTTTTTT.

The chain links TRBV9 to TRBJ2-2, with 11 bases that match TRBD2. The CDR3 length is 17 residues. Germline CDR1 and CDR2: SGDLS and YYNGEE. Unmatched junction bases numbered 5, after V lost 3 bases and J lost 1 base. The CDR3 region has the DNA TGTGCCAGCAGCGCGACTAGCGGGATGGGGAACACCGGGGAGCTGTTTTTT. This translates into CASSATSGMGNTGELFF.

This clone was seen a few times. J is TRBJ2-3 and V is TRBV15; 7 bases are a match to TRBD2. This CDR3 comprises 14 residues. J gave up 8 bases and V 1 base, and 6 bases lay outside the gene matches. Germline CDR1 and CDR2: LNHNV and YYDKDF (reference sequence). Written as DNA, the CDR3 is TGTGCCACCAGCAGAGGGGAGGGGATGGCTACGCAGTATTTT. Protein sequence: CATSRGEGMATQYF. The variable domain in full, completed from reference TRBV15 and TRBJ2-3, reads DAMVIQNPRYQVTQFGKPVTLSCSQTLNHNVMYWYQQKSSQAPKLLFHYYDKDFNNEADTPDNFQSRRPNTSFCFLDIRSPGLGDTAMYLCATSRGEGMATQYFGPGTRLTVL.

The DNA for the CDR3 is TGTGCCAGCAACCGACTAGCGGGAGGACCCACAGATACGCAGTATTTT. Amino acid sequence: CASNRLAGGPTDTQYF. This rearrangement joins TRBV7-6 to TRBJ2-3, with TRBD2 identical over 13 bases. Germline V CDR1 and CDR2: SGHVS, FNYEAQ. The CDR3 totals 16 residues. V gave up 7 bases and J gave up 2 bases; unmatched junction bases: 6.

The genes are TRBV9 and TRBJ2-2; 13 bases line up with TRBD2. The germline V gene has CDR1 SGDLS and CDR2 YYNGEE. This CDR3 is 17 amino acids long. Losses at the gene ends were 4 bases for V and 4 bases for J; bases not matched to a gene: 7. CDR3 in amino acids: CASSPRTSGSITGELFF. DNA of the CDR3: TGTGCCAGCAGCCCGAGGACTAGCGGGAGTATCACCGGGGAGCTGTTTTTT. The whole variable domain, filled in from reference TRBV9 and TRBJ2-2, reads DSGVTQTPKHLITATGQRVTLRCSPRSGDLSVYWYQQSLDQGLQFLIQYYNGEERAKGNILERFSAQQFPDLHSELNLSSLELGDSALYFCASSPRTSGSITGELFFGEGSRLTVL.

As for this clone: Distinct nucleotide sequences in the sample also encode this CDR3. The chain joins TRBV7-9 to TRBJ2-7; 9 bases align to TRBD1. Trimming cost V 5 bases and J 2 bases; bases outside gene matches: 4. The CDR3 has 14 amino acids. Germline-derived CDR1 and CDR2 are SEHNR and FQNEAQ (reference sequence). The CDR3 region has the DNA TGTGCCAGCAGCCCGCGACAGGGGGCCTACGAGCAGTACTTC. Translation gives CASSPRQGAYEQYF.

In its sample, this clone was seen once. J is TRBJ2-3 and V is TRBV7-2; D perhaps matches TRBD1 (6 bases). Germline CDR1 reads SGHTA; CDR2 reads FQGNSA. CDR3 length equals 14 residues. The V and J ends lost 5 bases and 3 bases respectively, with 12 bases between them. The CDR3 bases are TGTGCCAGCAGCATCGCGAGGGGGACAGATACGCAGTATTTT. Its protein is CASSIARGTDTQYF.

A note on this clone: Other DNA variants within this sample encode the same CDR3. The chain uses TRBV9 and TRBJ1-2; D gene unclear. The V and J ends lost 0 bases and 2 bases respectively, with 5 bases between them. The CDR3 runs 13 residues. The germline V gene has CDR1 SGDLS and CDR2 YYNGEE. CDR3 DNA sequence: TGTGCCAGCAGCGTAGATAGAAACTATGGCTACACCTTC. This translates into CASSVDRNYGYTF.

With respect to this clone: Since no conserved phenylalanine or tryptophan closes the CDR3, a read error is the likely cause. The chain employs TRBV27 and TRBJ2-2; possible D gene TRBD2, 5 bases. Germline V gene data show CDR1 as MNHEY and CDR2 as SMNVEV (reference sequence). The CDR3 covers 13 residues. Between the trimmed V and J ends, which lost 8 bases and 1 base, there was a span of 8 bases. In DNA, the CDR3 is TGTGCCAGCGGACTCGGGAACACCGGGGAGCTGTTTGTT. Amino acids: CASGLGNTGELFV.

This rearrangement joins TRBV4-3 to TRBJ1-1; 9 bases are shared with TRBD1. The CDR3 loop spans 19 amino acids. The germline gives CDR1 LGHNA, CDR2 YSLEER. V shed 3 bases and J 8 bases; nucleotides not matched to a gene: 22. The DNA of the CDR3 is TGCGCCAGCAGCCACACAGATAAAAGGGCTTGGACAGGGGAGCTGGAAGCTTTCTTT. Translated, it gives CASSHTDKRAWTGELEAFF.

The chain employs TRBV25-1 and TRBJ1-2; possibly TRBD1 for D (5 bases). Per germline, CDR1 MGHDK and CDR2 SYGVNS. Trimming cost V 6 bases and J 4 bases, with 12 bases left between them. The CDR3 covers 13 residues. CDR3 region: CASRAGRFYGYTF. The CDR3, as DNA: TGTGCCAGCAGAGCAGGGAGGTTCTATGGCTACACCTTC.